This T cell receptor beta chain emerged from a study of Ad26.COV2.S vaccination and SARS-CoV-2 variants. Study context: A COV1001 Ad26.COV2.S trial-arm participant provided the sample. Findings and limits, study-wide: While placebo recipients had lower spike-specific TCR breadth, vaccine recipients had more.

The assay was immunoSEQ multiplex PCR, and TCRdb's table has in-frame clones only and misses some. This table has 400,000 to 450,000 clones, roughly 91% appearing once. Per the germline V gene, CDR1 is ENHRY and CDR2 is SYGVKD. The junction had 8 bases not matched to a gene; V was cut back by 6 bases and J by 2 bases. CDR3 size: 15 residues. Treatment: some 20 received Ad26.COV2.S at low or high dose, single or two shots; about five received placebo; per-sample allocation not given. Each sample was drawn 63 days after the first injection (of vaccine or placebo). Comment on this clone: The antigen is unknown.

The starting material was peripheral blood, obtained in a trial of Ad26.COV2.S vaccine versus placebo. V usage is TRBV10-3 and J usage is TRBJ2-5, with TRBD2 matching over 8 bases. This clonotype was sampled from a person between 18 and 65 years old who received the Ad26.COV2.S COVID-19 vaccine or a placebo. The CDR3 here is CAISIGTRNQETQYF. In nucleotides, the CDR3 is TGTGCCATCAGCATCGGGACTAGAAATCAAGAGACCCAGTACTTC.